Listed below are T cell receptor beta chains from one sample, sequenced in a study of shared clonotypes between healthy human individuals. Profiled with immunoSEQ multiplex PCR; TCRdb holds only in-frame clones, not every one. This table holds about a million clones, roughly 72% found once. The sample taken for sequencing was memory CD4+ T cells sorted from blood. These receptors were obtained from a man between 18 and 29 years old in good health. Each CDR3 is given with its conserved first and last residue. Fields, in order: clone size, J gene, D gene, V gene, CDR3 DNA, CDR3 protein. D genes are given only for firm matches. The listing skips clone size in some rows; elsewhere it reads once, few, many or a size class.

abundance: .
j_gene: TRBJ2-2
d_gene: .
v_gene: TRBV5-1
CDR3nt: TGCGCCAGCAGCTTGGTGACTGGGGCCGGGGAGCTGTTTTTT
CDR3aa: CASSLVTGAGELFF

abundance: few
j_gene: TRBJ2-7
d_gene: TRBD2
v_gene: TRBV6-5
CDR3nt: TGTGCCAGCAGTTTCCGGGAGGGCCAGGTAGACGAGCAGTACTTC
CDR3aa: CASSFREGQVDEQYF

abundance: .
j_gene: TRBJ1-5
d_gene: .
v_gene: TRBV28
CDR3nt: TGTGCCAGCAGAAGAGACAGTCCCCAGCCCCAGCATTTT
CDR3aa: CASRRDSPQPQHF

abundance: .
j_gene: TRBJ1-2
d_gene: .
v_gene: TRBV18
CDR3nt: TGTGCCAGCTCGCTCCAGGAAACTGATGGCTACACCTTC
CDR3aa: CASSLQETDGYTF

abundance: .
j_gene: TRBJ2-7
d_gene: TRBD2
v_gene: TRBV30
CDR3nt: TGTGCCTGGAGTGTACTAGCGGGAGTCCTTTGGCAGTACTTC
CDR3aa: CAWSVLAGVLWQYF

abundance: .
j_gene: TRBJ1-4
d_gene: .
v_gene: TRBV7-9
CDR3nt: TGTGCCAGCAGCCCAACCACCAGGGGCGGTGAAAAACTGTTTTTT
CDR3aa: CASSPTTRGGEKLFF

abundance: .
j_gene: TRBJ1-3
d_gene: .
v_gene: TRBV18
CDR3nt: TGTGCCAGCTCACCACCGGGGAAGGGCACTGGAAACACCATATATTTT
CDR3aa: CASSPPGKGTGNTIYF

abundance: .
j_gene: TRBJ1-2
d_gene: .
v_gene: TRBV7-2
CDR3nt: TGTGCCAGCTCTGAGAACTATGGCTACACCTTC
CDR3aa: CASSENYGYTF

abundance: .
j_gene: TRBJ2-5
d_gene: .
v_gene: TRBV18
CDR3nt: TGTGCCAGCTCATTCTCGGAAAAACTTGAGACCCAGTACTTC
CDR3aa: CASSFSEKLETQYF

abundance: .
j_gene: TRBJ2-3
d_gene: .
v_gene: TRBV18
CDR3nt: TGTGCCAGCTCATCGGGACTCCCCTCCAATACGCAGTATTTT
CDR3aa: CASSSGLPSNTQYF

abundance: .
j_gene: TRBJ2-3
d_gene: TRBD2
v_gene: TRBV5-1
CDR3nt: TGCGCCAGCTCCGGGGGGAAGGGCACAGATACGCAGTATTTT
CDR3aa: CASSGGKGTDTQYF

abundance: .
j_gene: TRBJ2-7
d_gene: .
v_gene: TRBV5-4
CDR3nt: TGTGCCAGCAGCGGGGGAGGAGGTTGGGTAAGTGGCGAGCAGTACTTC
CDR3aa: CASSGGGGWVSGEQYF

abundance: .
j_gene: TRBJ2-1
d_gene: .
v_gene: TRBV29-1
CDR3nt: TGCAGCGCCGCACCCTACAATGAGCAGTTCTTC
CDR3aa: CSAAPYNEQFF

abundance: .
j_gene: TRBJ1-5
d_gene: .
v_gene: TRBV6-5
CDR3nt: TGTGCCAGCAGTTTTTCTATCGCGGCTGGCAATCAGCCCCAGCATTTT
CDR3aa: CASSFSIAAGNQPQHF

abundance: .
j_gene: TRBJ2-3
d_gene: TRBD2
v_gene: TRBV6-4
CDR3nt: TGTGCCAGCAGCTGCACTAGCGGGAGGGCCTGGGGCACAGATACGCAGTATTTT
CDR3aa: CASSCTSGRAWGTDTQYF

abundance: .
j_gene: TRBJ2-3
d_gene: .
v_gene: TRBV6-5
CDR3nt: TGTGCCAGCAGTTACACCCGGACAACCACAGATACGCAGTATTTT
CDR3aa: CASSYTRTTTDTQYF

abundance: .
j_gene: TRBJ1-5
d_gene: TRBD1
v_gene: TRBV27
CDR3nt: TGTGCCAGCAGTACAAAAGCCGGGACAGGAGGACAGCCCCAGCATTTT
CDR3aa: CASSTKAGTGGQPQHF

abundance: .
j_gene: TRBJ1-6
d_gene: .
v_gene: TRBV6-5
CDR3nt: TGTGCCAGCAGCCCTACCGGGAACGATAATTCACCCCTCCACTTT
CDR3aa: CASSPTGNDNSPLHF

abundance: .
j_gene: TRBJ2-5
d_gene: .
v_gene: TRBV27
CDR3nt: TGTGCCAGCAGTTTTGGGCCCGCAGGGACCCAGTACTTC
CDR3aa: CASSFGPAGTQYF

abundance: .
j_gene: TRBJ2-5
d_gene: TRBD1
v_gene: TRBV6-4
CDR3nt: TGTGCCAGCAGTGACGGACAGGGCCAAGAGACCCAGTACTTC
CDR3aa: CASSDGQGQETQYF

abundance: once
j_gene: TRBJ2-7
d_gene: .
v_gene: TRBV15
CDR3nt: TGTGCCACCAGCAGAGATCGGCCAGGGATTTACGAGCAGTACTTC
CDR3aa: CATSRDRPGIYEQYF

abundance: .
j_gene: TRBJ2-7
d_gene: .
v_gene: TRBV5-1
CDR3nt: TGCGCCAGCAGCTTGGGCCAGGGTGGCTACGAGCAGTACTTC
CDR3aa: CASSLGQGGYEQYF

abundance: .
j_gene: TRBJ2-3
d_gene: TRBD2
v_gene: TRBV10-3
CDR3nt: TGTGCCATCGGGACTAGCGGGGGGTTCACAGATACGCAGTATTTT
CDR3aa: CAIGTSGGFTDTQYF

abundance: few
j_gene: TRBJ1-6
d_gene: .
v_gene: TRBV7-2
CDR3nt: TGTGCCAGCAGCCCCCTAAGGGGTAATTCACCCCTCCACTTT
CDR3aa: CASSPLRGNSPLHF

abundance: few
j_gene: TRBJ2-6
d_gene: .
v_gene: TRBV25-1
CDR3nt: TGTGCCAGCAGTACAGGGTTCTCTGGGGCCAACGTCCTGACTTTC
CDR3aa: CASSTGFSGANVLTF

abundance: .
j_gene: TRBJ2-2
d_gene: .
v_gene: TRBV5-8
CDR3nt: TGTGCCAGCAGAATGGCAGGGAAGGGCGGGGAGCTGTTTTTT
CDR3aa: CASRMAGKGGELFF

abundance: .
j_gene: TRBJ2-1
d_gene: .
v_gene: TRBV29-1
CDR3nt: TGCAGCGTTGAACCGGGGAGTGAGCAGTTCTTC
CDR3aa: CSVEPGSEQFF

abundance: .
j_gene: TRBJ2-2
d_gene: .
v_gene: TRBV28
CDR3nt: TGTGCCAGCAGCCCCCCAGGGGTGGACGGCGGGGAGCTGTTTTTT
CDR3aa: CASSPPGVDGGELFF

abundance: once
j_gene: TRBJ1-3
d_gene: .
v_gene: TRBV30
CDR3nt: TGTGCCTGGAGTCTCACAGGGATCTCTGAAAACACCATATATTTT
CDR3aa: CAWSLTGISENTIYF

abundance: .
j_gene: TRBJ2-2
d_gene: TRBD2
v_gene: TRBV7-9
CDR3nt: TGTGCCACCGGACTAGCGGGGTACACCGGGGAGCTGTTTTTT
CDR3aa: CATGLAGYTGELFF

abundance: .
j_gene: TRBJ2-5
d_gene: .
v_gene: TRBV30
CDR3nt: TGTGCCTGGAGCAGTGGCATCCAAGAGACCCAGTACTTC
CDR3aa: CAWSSGIQETQYF

abundance: .
j_gene: TRBJ2-1
d_gene: TRBD2
v_gene: TRBV5-1
CDR3nt: TGCGCCAGCAGCCCAGCCCCCGGAGCGGGAGCAAACAATGAGCAGTTCTTC
CDR3aa: CASSPAPGAGANNEQFF